These 2 T cell receptor beta chains share one sample of origin, sequenced in a study of monozygotic twins with inflammatory bowel disease. TCRdb processed the 5' RACE reads again and assigns one entry to each CDR3 protein, with no DNA. This sample's clone table lists roughly 300,000 distinct CDR3 sequences. The sample comprised blood. All receptors come from a human donor with ulcerative colitis or Crohn's disease, or a healthy co-twin of an affected twin (not recorded which).

The gene calls are TRBV6-2 or TRBV6-3 and TRBJ2-7; TCRdb returns TRBD2, unconfirmable since there is no DNA. Germline-derived CDR1 and CDR2 are MNHEY and SVGEGT. CDR3 length: 14 amino acids. CDR3 residues: CASSYSGLTYEQYF.

The V gene is TRBV7-9, the J gene TRBJ2-5; TCRdb proposes TRBD1, but this gene call is untestable without DNA. Germline assignment: CDR1 SEHNR and CDR2 FQNEAQ (reference sequence). The CDR3 consists of 15 residues. The CDR3 sequence is CAIQPPGGQQETQYF.